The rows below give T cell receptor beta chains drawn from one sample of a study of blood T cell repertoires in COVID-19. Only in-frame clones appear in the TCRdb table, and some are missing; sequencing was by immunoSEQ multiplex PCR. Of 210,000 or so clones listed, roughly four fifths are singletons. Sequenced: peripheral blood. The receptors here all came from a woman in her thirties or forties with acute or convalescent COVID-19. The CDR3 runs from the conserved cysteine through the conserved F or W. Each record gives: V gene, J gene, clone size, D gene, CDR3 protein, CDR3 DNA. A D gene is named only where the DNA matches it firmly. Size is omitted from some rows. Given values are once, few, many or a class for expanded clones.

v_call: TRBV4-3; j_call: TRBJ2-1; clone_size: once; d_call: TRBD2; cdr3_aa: CASSQDSGGYYNEQFF; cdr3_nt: TGCGCCAGCAGCCAAGACAGCGGGGGGTACTACAATGAGCAGTTCTTC
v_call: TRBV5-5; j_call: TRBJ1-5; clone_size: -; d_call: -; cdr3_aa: CASSLAGINQPQHF; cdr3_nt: TGTGCCAGCAGCTTGGCAGGAATCAATCAGCCCCAGCATTTT
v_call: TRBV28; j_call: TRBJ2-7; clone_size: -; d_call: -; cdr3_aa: CASSATNSYEQYF; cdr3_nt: TGTGCCAGCAGTGCGACTAACTCCTACGAGCAGTACTTC
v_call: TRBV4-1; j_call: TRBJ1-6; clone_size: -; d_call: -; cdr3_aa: CASSQAWREEGSPLHF; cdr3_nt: TGCGCCAGCAGCCAAGCGTGGAGGGAGGAGGGTTCACCCCTCCACTTT
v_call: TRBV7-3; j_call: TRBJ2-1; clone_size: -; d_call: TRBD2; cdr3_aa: CASSLRASGGINEQFF; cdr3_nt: TGTGCCAGCAGCTTAAGGGCTAGCGGGGGTATCAATGAGCAGTTCTTC
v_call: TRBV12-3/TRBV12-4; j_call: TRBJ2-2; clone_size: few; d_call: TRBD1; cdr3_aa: CASSPDRGGELFF; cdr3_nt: TGTGCCAGCAGTCCGGACAGGGGAGGGGAGCTGTTTTTT
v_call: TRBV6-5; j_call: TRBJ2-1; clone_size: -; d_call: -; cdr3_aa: CASSLVSSYNEQFF; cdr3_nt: TGTGCCAGCAGCCTAGTATCTTCCTACAATGAGCAGTTCTTC
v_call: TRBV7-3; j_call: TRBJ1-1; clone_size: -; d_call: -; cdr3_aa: CASSPAGGLGHTEAFF; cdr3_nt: TGTGCCAGCAGCCCTGCGGGGGGCCTGGGGCACACTGAAGCTTTCTTT
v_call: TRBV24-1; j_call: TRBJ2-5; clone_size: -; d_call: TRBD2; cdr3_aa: CATSEGGLTETQYF; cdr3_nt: TGTGCCACCAGTGAGGGAGGGCTAACAGAGACCCAGTACTTC
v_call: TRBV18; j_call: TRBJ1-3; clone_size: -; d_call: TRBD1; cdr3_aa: CASSSTGTARNTIYF; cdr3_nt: TGTGCCAGCTCATCCACCGGGACAGCGCGAAACACCATATATTTT
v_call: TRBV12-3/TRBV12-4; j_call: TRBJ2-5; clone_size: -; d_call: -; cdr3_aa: CASSPTYQETQYF; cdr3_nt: TGTGCCAGCAGTCCGACTTACCAAGAGACCCAGTACTTC
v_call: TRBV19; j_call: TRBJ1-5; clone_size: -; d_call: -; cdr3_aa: CASTKGNKGGPQHF; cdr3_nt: TGTGCCAGTACCAAGGGGAATAAGGGTGGGCCCCAGCATTTT
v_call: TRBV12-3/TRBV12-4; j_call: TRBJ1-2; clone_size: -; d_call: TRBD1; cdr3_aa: CASRRGQLYGYTF; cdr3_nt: TGTGCCAGCAGGCGGGGACAGTTGTATGGCTACACCTTC
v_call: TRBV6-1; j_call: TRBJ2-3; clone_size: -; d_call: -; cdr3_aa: CASSETAGTDTQYF; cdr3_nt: TGTGCCAGCAGTGAAACGGCGGGTACAGATACGCAGTATTTT
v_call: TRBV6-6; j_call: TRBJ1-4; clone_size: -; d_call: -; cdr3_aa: CASSSRGQGREKLFF; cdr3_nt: TGTGCCAGCAGTTCAAGGGGCCAGGGGCGTGAAAAACTGTTTTTT
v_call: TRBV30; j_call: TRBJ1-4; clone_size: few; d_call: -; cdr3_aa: CAWSGDRIGGAVGRELFF; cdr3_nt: TGTGCCTGGAGCGGCGATCGTATCGGAGGGGCCGTCGGGAGGGAACTGTTTTTT
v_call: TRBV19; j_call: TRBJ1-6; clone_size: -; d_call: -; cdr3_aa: CASSISGTGDSPLHF; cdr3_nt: TGTGCCAGTAGTATTTCAGGGACTGGTGATTCACCCCTCCACTTT
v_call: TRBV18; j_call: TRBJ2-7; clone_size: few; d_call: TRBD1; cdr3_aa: CASSRDRTLYEQYF; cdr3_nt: TGTGCCAGCTCCAGGGACAGGACACTATACGAGCAGTACTTC
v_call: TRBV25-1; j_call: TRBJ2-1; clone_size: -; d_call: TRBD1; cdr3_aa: CASSRQGFYNEQFF; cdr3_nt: TGTGCCAGCAGCCGACAGGGGTTCTACAATGAGCAGTTCTTC
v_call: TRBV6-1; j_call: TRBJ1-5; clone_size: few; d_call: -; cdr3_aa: CASSEGSAASNQPQHF; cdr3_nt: TGTGCCAGCAGTGAAGGATCGGCAGCGAGCAATCAGCCCCAGCATTTT
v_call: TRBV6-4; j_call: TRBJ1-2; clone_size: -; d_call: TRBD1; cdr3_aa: CASSESTGNYGYTF; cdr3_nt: TGTGCCAGCAGTGAGTCGACAGGGAACTATGGCTACACCTTC
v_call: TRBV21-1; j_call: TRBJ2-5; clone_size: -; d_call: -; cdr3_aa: CASREALAGEVVTETQYF; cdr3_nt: TGTGCCAGCAGGGAGGCTCTAGCGGGAGAGGTGGTCACAGAGACCCAGTACTTC
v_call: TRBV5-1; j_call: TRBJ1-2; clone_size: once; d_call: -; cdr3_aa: CASSSDSNYGYTF; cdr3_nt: TGCGCCAGCAGCTCGGACTCAAACTATGGCTACACCTTC
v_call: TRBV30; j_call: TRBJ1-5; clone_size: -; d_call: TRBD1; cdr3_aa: CAWSPGTEIQPQHF; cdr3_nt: TGTGCCTGGAGTCCCGGGACAGAAATTCAGCCCCAGCATTTT
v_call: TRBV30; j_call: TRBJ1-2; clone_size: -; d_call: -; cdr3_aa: CAWNPALAHGYTF; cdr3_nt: TGTGCCTGGAACCCCGCCCTAGCCCATGGCTACACCTTC
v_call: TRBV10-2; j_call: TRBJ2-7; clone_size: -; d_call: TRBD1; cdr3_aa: CASSEYEGQGYEQYF; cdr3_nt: TGCGCCAGCAGTGAGTATGAAGGACAGGGCTACGAGCAGTACTTC
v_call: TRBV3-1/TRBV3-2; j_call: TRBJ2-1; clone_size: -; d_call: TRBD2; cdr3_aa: CASSRAGIPYNEQFF; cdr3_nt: TGTGCCAGCAGCCGAGCGGGGATACCGTACAATGAGCAGTTCTTC
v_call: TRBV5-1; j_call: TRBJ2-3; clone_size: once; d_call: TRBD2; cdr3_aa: CASRRGVSTDTQYF; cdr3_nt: TGCGCCAGCAGGCGGGGGGTTAGCACAGATACGCAGTATTTT
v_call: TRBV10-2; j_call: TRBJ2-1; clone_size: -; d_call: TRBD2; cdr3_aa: CASSDRGRSYNEQFF; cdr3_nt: TGCGCCAGCAGTGACCGCGGGAGATCCTACAATGAGCAGTTCTTC
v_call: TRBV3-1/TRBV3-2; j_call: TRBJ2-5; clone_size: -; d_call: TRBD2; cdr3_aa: CASSQDESSGGQETQYF; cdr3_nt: TGTGCCAGCAGCCAAGACGAGTCTAGCGGGGGACAAGAGACCCAGTACTTC
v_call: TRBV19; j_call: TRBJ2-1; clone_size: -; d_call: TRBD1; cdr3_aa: CASSLDRGGYNEQFF; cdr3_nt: TGTGCCAGTAGTTTGGACAGGGGAGGTTACAATGAGCAGTTCTTC
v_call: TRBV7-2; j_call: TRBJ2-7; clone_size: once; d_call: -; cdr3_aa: CASSLERGRGGQYF; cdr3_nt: TGTGCCAGCAGCTTGGAACGGGGCCGGGGAGGGCAGTACTTC
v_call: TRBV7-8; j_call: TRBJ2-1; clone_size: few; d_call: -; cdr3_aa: CASSLVPGSRDEQFF; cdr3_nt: TGTGCCAGCAGCTTAGTCCCAGGCTCCAGGGATGAGCAGTTCTTC
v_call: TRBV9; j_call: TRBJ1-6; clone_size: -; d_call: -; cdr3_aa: CASSVGRSQESSYNSPLHF; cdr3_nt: TGTGCCAGCAGCGTAGGACGGAGTCAAGAGAGCTCCTATAATTCACCCCTCCACTTT
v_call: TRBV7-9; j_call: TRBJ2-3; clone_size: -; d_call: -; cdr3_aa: CASSLVRGADTQYF; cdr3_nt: TGTGCCAGCAGCTTAGTACGCGGGGCAGATACGCAGTATTTT
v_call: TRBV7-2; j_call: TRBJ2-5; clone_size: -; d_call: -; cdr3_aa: CASSRERGETQYF; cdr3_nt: TGTGCCAGCAGCCGGGAGAGGGGCGAGACCCAGTACTTC
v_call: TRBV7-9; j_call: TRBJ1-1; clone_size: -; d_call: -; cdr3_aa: CASSLVGPEAFF; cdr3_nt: TGTGCCAGCAGCTTAGTCGGTCCTGAAGCTTTCTTT
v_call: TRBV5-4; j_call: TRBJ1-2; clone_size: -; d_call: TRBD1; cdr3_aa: CASSPIDRVNYGYTF; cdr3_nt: TGTGCCAGCAGCCCTATTGACAGGGTAAACTATGGCTACACCTTC
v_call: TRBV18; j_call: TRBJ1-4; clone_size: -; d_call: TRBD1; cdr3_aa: CASSPPGQGNEKLFF; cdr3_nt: TGTGCCAGCTCACCACCGGGACAGGGGAATGAAAAACTGTTTTTT
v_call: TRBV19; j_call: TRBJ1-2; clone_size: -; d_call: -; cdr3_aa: CASSDRYGYTF; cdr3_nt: TGTGCCAGTAGCGACAGGTACGGCTACACCTTC
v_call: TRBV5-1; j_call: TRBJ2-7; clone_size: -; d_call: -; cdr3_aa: CASSLWGTVSYEQYF; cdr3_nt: TGCGCCAGCAGCTTGTGGGGGACTGTCTCCTACGAGCAGTACTTC
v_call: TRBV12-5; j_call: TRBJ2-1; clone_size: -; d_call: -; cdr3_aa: CASGLWQSYNEQFF; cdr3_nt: TGTGCTAGTGGTTTGTGGCAGTCCTACAATGAGCAGTTCTTC
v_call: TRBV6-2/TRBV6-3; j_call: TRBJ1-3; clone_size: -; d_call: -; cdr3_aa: CASSSGNGNTIYF; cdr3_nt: TGTGCCAGCAGTTCGGGGAATGGAAACACCATATATTTT
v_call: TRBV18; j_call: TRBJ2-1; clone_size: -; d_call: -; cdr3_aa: CASSPTVGQGIIMKEQFF; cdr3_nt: TGTGCCAGCTCACCAACGGTTGGTCAGGGGATAATAATGAAAGAGCAGTTCTTC
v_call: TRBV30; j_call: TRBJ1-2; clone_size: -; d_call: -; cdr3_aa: CAWGQPPSGYTF; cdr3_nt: TGTGCCTGGGGGCAGCCACCTAGCGGCTACACCTTC
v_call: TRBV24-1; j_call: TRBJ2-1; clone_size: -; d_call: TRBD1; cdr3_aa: CATSDLGQEYNEQFF; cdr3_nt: TGTGCCACCAGTGATTTGGGACAGGAGTACAATGAGCAGTTCTTC
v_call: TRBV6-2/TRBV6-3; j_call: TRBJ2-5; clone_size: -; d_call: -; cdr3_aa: CASSYEPDIQETQYF; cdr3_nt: TGTGCCAGCAGTTACGAGCCGGACATTCAAGAGACCCAGTACTTC
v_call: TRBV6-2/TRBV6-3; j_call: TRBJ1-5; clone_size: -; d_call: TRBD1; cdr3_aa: CASSRGQGSNQPQHF; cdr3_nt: TGTGCCAGCAGCCGGGGACAGGGTAGCAATCAGCCCCAGCATTTT
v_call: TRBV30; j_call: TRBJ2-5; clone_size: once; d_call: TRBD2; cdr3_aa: CAWEGLAGKETQYF; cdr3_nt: TGTGCCTGGGAGGGACTAGCGGGAAAAGAGACCCAGTACTTC
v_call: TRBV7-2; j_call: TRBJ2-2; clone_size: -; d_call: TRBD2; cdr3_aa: CASSLAGEWGRGLNTGELFF; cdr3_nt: TGTGCCAGCAGCTTAGCGGGAGAATGGGGGAGGGGTTTGAACACCGGGGAGCTGTTTTTT
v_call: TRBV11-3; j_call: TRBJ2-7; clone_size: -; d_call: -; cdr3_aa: CASSLESGYEQYF; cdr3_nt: TGTGCCAGCAGCTTAGAGAGCGGCTACGAGCAGTACTTC
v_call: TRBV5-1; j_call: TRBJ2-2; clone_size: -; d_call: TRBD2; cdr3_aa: CASSLTSGDTGELFF; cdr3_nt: TGCGCCAGCAGCTTGACTAGCGGGGACACCGGGGAGCTGTTTTTT
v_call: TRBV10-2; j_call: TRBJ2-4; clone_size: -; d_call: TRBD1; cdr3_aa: CASSERQGVDIQYF; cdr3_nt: TGCGCCAGCAGTGAGAGACAGGGGGTGGACATTCAGTACTTC
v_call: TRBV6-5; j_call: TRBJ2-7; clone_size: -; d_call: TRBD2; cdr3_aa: CASSLAGENYEQYF; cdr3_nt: TGTGCCAGCAGTCTAGCGGGAGAAAACTACGAGCAGTACTTC
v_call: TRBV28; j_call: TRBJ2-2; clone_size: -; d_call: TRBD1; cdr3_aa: CASSYAGQGPKTGELFF; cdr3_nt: TGTGCCAGCAGTTATGCGGGACAGGGGCCGAAGACCGGGGAGCTGTTTTTT
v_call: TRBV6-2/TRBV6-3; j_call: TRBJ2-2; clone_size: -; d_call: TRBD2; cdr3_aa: CASSTWTSGRANTGELFF; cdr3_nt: TGTGCCAGCAGTACCTGGACTAGCGGGAGAGCCAACACCGGGGAGCTGTTTTTT
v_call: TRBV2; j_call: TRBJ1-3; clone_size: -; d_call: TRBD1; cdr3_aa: CASSERGRETGNTIYF; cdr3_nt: TGTGCCAGCAGTGAAAGGGGGCGAGAAACTGGAAACACCATATATTTT
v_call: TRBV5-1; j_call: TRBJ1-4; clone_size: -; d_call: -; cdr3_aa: CASSMTAGNEKLFF; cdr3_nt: TGCGCCAGCAGCATGACGGCGGGGAATGAAAAACTGTTTTTT
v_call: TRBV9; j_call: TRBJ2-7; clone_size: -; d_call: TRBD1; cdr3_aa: CASSVGTATGRPYEQYF; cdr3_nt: TGTGCCAGCAGCGTAGGAACCGCGACAGGGAGACCCTACGAGCAGTACTTC
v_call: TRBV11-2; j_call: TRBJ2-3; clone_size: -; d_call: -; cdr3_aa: CASSRQGGTQYF; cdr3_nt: TGTGCCAGCAGCAGGCAGGGGGGTACGCAGTATTTT